The T cell receptor (beta chain) under discussion was sequenced for a study of T cell clonality in common variable immunodeficiency. General study findings and limits: Compared with healthy controls, CVID subjects showed increased TCRbeta clonality, mostly in about a third. Reportedly, TCR beta sequences from common variable immunodeficiency showed fewer deletions and N-nucleotide insertions.

Clones were read by immunoSEQ multiplex PCR, and TCRdb kept only the in-frame ones, dropping some. Observed in the sample are 25,000 to 35,000 clones, none of them singletons. Remarks on this clone: Its cognate antigen is unknown. The read falls 3 residues short of the CDR3 end, and the missing part is taken from the germline J gene.

Reduced serum IgG, IgA and/or IgM plus specific antibody deficiency defined CVID. Patients and controls were mostly of Caucasian heritage. Heparinized whole blood, about 5 to 8.5 ml, came from each donor. The germline CDR1 and CDR2 sequences are MNHEY and SVGEGT. Trimming pared 6 bases from V and 3 bases from J, leaving 15 bases between. The CDR3 spans 15 residues. The sample taken for sequencing was peripheral blood mononuclear cells. The TCR comes from a human donor with common variable immunodeficiency. The V call is TRBV6-2 or TRBV6-3, the J call TRBJ1-5; D call uncertain. The CDR3 bases that were read are TGTGCCAGCAGACCCAGGTCGGATTTCAATCAGCCC. Encoded protein: CASRPRSDFNQP. The complete CDR3 reads CASRPRSDFNQPQHF.